Listed below are T cell receptor beta chains from one sample, sequenced in a study of CD8+CD57+ T cells in acquired aplastic anemia. TCRdb redid the calling of the reads with MiXCR, one entry per CDR3 protein. The sample has around 200,000 distinct CDR3 sequences; approximately 50% are singletons. Sequencing used sorted CD4+, CD8+, or CD8+CD57+ T cells (not recorded which) from PBMCs. These receptors originate from a human donor with aplastic anemia. Each CDR3 is given with its conserved first and last residue. The order of the fields is CDR3 protein, CDR3 DNA, D gene, J gene, V gene, CDR3 length, clone size. A D gene is named only where the DNA matches it firmly. For some rows the clone size is stated as once, few or many, or as a class when expanded; others skip it.

CASSRDLNDKTQYF TGCGCCAGCAGCCGAGACCTAAACGATAAGACCCAGTACTTC . TRBJ2-5 TRBV10-1 14 .
CVSSLVASTDTQYF TGCGTCAGCAGCTTGGTGGCTAGCACAGATACGCAGTATTTT . TRBJ2-3 TRBV5-1 14 many
CANRIDGGPNSPLHF TGTGCCAATAGGATCGATGGGGGGCCTAATTCACCCCTCCACTTT . TRBJ1-6 TRBV19 15 .
CASSLRGDYEQYF TGTGCCAGCAGCTTACGTGGGGACTACGAGCAGTACTTC . TRBJ2-7 TRBV7-6 13 .
CASSLGQPGIGELFF TGTGCCAGCAGCTTAGGGCAACCCGGGATCGGGGAGCTGTTTTTT . TRBJ2-2 TRBV7-2 15 many
CASSSISSMNTEAFF TGTGCCAGCAGCTCCATCAGTAGCATGAACACTGAAGCTTTCTTT . TRBJ1-1 TRBV11-3 15 .
CVSSLGNIQYF TGTGTCAGCAGCTTGGGGAACATTCAGTACTTC . TRBJ2-4 TRBV7-8 11 .
CSARDPGPDLTPLHF TGCAGTGCTAGAGATCCGGGGCCAGACCTTACACCCCTCCACTTT . TRBJ1-6 TRBV20-1 15 .
CASSTSAYNEQFF TGTGCCAGCAGCACTAGCGCTTACAATGAGCAGTTCTTC TRBD2 TRBJ2-1 TRBV7-6 13 .
CSAKEASGRVSYNEQFF TGCAGTGCTAAAGAGGCTAGCGGGAGAGTCTCCTACAATGAGCAGTTCTTC TRBD2 TRBJ2-1 TRBV20-1 17 .
CASSDSFTDTQYF TGTGCCAGCAGCGACTCGTTCACGGATACGCAGTATTTT . TRBJ2-3 TRBV6-4 13 .
CASSWDRGDTEAFF TGTGCCAGCAGTTGGGACAGGGGCGACACTGAAGCTTTCTTT TRBD1 TRBJ1-1 TRBV27 14 few
CASSPLGGGPSGANVLTF TGTGCCAGCAGTCCCCTGGGGGGAGGGCCATCTGGGGCCAACGTCCTGACTTTC TRBD2 TRBJ2-6 TRBV6-1 18 .
CATSRAGGPNYGYTF TGTGCCACCAGTAGGGCAGGGGGCCCTAACTATGGCTACACCTTC TRBD1 TRBJ1-2 TRBV24-1 15 many
CASSYLASGRREDEQFF TGTGCCAGCAGTTACCTGGCTAGCGGGAGACGAGAGGATGAGCAGTTCTTC TRBD2 TRBJ2-1 TRBV6-2/TRBV6-3 17 few
CATSRDRTSGWEETQYF TGTGCCACCAGCAGAGATAGGACTAGCGGGTGGGAAGAGACCCAGTACTTC TRBD2 TRBJ2-5 TRBV15 17 many
CASSLLIRAGGELFF TGTGCCAGCAGCTTACTAATTCGGGCGGGCGGGGAGCTGTTTTTT . TRBJ2-2 TRBV7-2 15 many
CASRQGMADTQYF TGTGCCAGCCGACAGGGTATGGCAGATACGCAGTATTTT TRBD1 TRBJ2-3 TRBV19 13 .
CASSLKTGITFTHSGNTIYF TGCGCCAGCAGCTTAAAGACAGGGATAACTTTCACACACTCTGGAAACACCATATATTTT TRBD1 TRBJ1-3 TRBV5-1 20 .
CASSERGKGGQETQYF TGTGCCAGCAGTGAACGAGGTAAAGGGGGCCAAGAGACCCAGTACTTC . TRBJ2-5 TRBV25-1 16 .
CASSAGLENTEAFF TGTGCCAGCAGCGCCGGCCTGGAGAACACTGAAGCTTTCTTT . TRBJ1-1 TRBV9 14 .
CASSLQGASSGANVLTF TGCGCCAGCAGCTTACAGGGGGCAAGCTCTGGGGCCAACGTCCTGACTTTC TRBD1 TRBJ2-6 TRBV5-1 17 many
CATGRQTGANVLTF TGTGCCACCGGTAGACAGACTGGGGCCAACGTCCTGACTTTC . TRBJ2-6 TRBV4-2 14 many
CASSWDPGTAKYF TGTGCCAGCAGCTGGGATCCCGGGACGGCCAAGTACTTC . TRBJ2-5 TRBV5-5 13 many
CASSQGTITSGSRPGELFF TGCGCCAGCAGCCAAGGGACTATAACTAGCGGGAGTAGACCCGGGGAGCTGTTTTTT TRBD2 TRBJ2-2 TRBV4-1 19 few
CSVADRGITYEQYF TGCAGCGTTGCAGACAGGGGAATCACCTACGAGCAGTACTTC TRBD1 TRBJ2-7 TRBV29-1 14 .
CSAAGQAKETQYF TGCAGCGCCGCGGGGCAGGCGAAAGAGACCCAGTACTTC . TRBJ2-5 TRBV29-1 13 many
CASSYRDRDTGELFF TGTGCCAGTAGTTACCGGGACAGGGACACCGGGGAGCTGTTTTTT TRBD1 TRBJ2-2 TRBV19 15 .
CSARDRLSYEQYF TGCAGTGCCCGAGACAGGCTCTCCTACGAGCAGTACTTC . TRBJ2-7 TRBV20-1 13 .
CASSFGDSGELFF TGTGCCAGCAGCTTCGGCGACTCCGGGGAGCTGTTTTTT . TRBJ2-2 TRBV7-3 13 .
CAISESNWGTNTEAFF TGTGCCATCAGTGAGTCGAACTGGGGTACCAACACTGAAGCTTTCTTT . TRBJ1-1 TRBV10-3 16 .
CASGGDLYEQFF TGTGCCAGCGGGGGCGACCTCTATGAGCAGTTCTTC . TRBJ2-1 TRBV10-3 12 once
CASSPGTSGSEQYF TGTGCCAGCAGCCCCGGGACTAGCGGGAGCGAGCAGTACTTC TRBD2 TRBJ2-7 TRBV25-1 14 few
CASSEDRDTYEQYF TGTGCCAGTAGTGAAGACAGGGACACCTACGAGCAGTACTTC TRBD1 TRBJ2-7 TRBV19 14 .
CASSVQGGGGYEQYF TGTGCCAGTAGTGTACAGGGAGGAGGGGGCTACGAGCAGTACTTC . TRBJ2-7 TRBV19 15 few
CSALGRGLHEQYF TGCAGTGCATTAGGGAGGGGGCTCCACGAGCAGTACTTC . TRBJ2-7 TRBV20-1 13 many
CAISGVAQEQYF TGTGCCATCAGTGGCGTTGCGCAGGAGCAGTACTTC . TRBJ2-7 TRBV10-3 12 .
CSATVRDEKLFF TGCAGCGCGACAGTCCGTGATGAAAAACTGTTTTTT . TRBJ1-4 TRBV29-1 12 many
CAWTGGSNQPQHF TGTGCCTGGACAGGGGGAAGCAATCAGCCCCAGCATTTT TRBD1 TRBJ1-5 TRBV30 13 .
CASSLRPRGGRHTEAFF TGTGCCAGCAGCTTGCGCCCCAGGGGTGGGCGGCACACTGAAGCTTTCTTT . TRBJ1-1 TRBV5-4 17 many
CASSLEPTGGREQYF TGTGCCAGCAGCTTAGAGCCGACGGGGGGGCGCGAGCAGTACTTC TRBD2 TRBJ2-7 TRBV7-2 15 .
CASGSTGGNGYTF TGTGCCAGCGGGTCGACAGGGGGAAACGGCTACACCTTC TRBD1 TRBJ1-2 TRBV7-6 13 .
CASSTSTSITDTQYF TGTGCCAGTAGTACCTCGACTAGTATCACAGATACGCAGTATTTT . TRBJ2-3 TRBV19 15 .
CSVASSPGAGALGEQYF TGCAGCGTTGCCAGCTCACCCGGTGCCGGTGCATTGGGGGAGCAGTACTTC . TRBJ2-7 TRBV29-1 17 .
CASRGAGQGAYEQFF TGTGCCAGCAGGGGGGCCGGACAGGGGGCCTATGAGCAGTTCTTC TRBD1 TRBJ2-1 TRBV25-1 15 few
CAWSVLTYNEQFF TGTGCCTGGAGTGTACTAACCTACAATGAGCAGTTCTTC . TRBJ2-1 TRBV30 13 many
CASSSRDREETQYF TGTGCCAGCAGTTCCCGGGACAGGGAAGAGACCCAGTACTTC TRBD1 TRBJ2-5 TRBV27 14 .
CAISERDTNTEAFF TGTGCCATCAGTGAGCGTGATACGAACACTGAAGCTTTCTTT . TRBJ1-1 TRBV10-3 14 many
CASRGVSLNTGELFF TGTGCCAGCAGGGGTGTTAGCTTGAACACCGGGGAGCTGTTTTTT . TRBJ2-2 TRBV2 15 .